The source of this T cell receptor beta chain is a study of sequential checkpoint blockade in melanoma. The wider study: TCRbeta immunosequencing was performed on DNA from more than 75 pretreatment melanoma tumor samples. Study-wide results and limits: Rising tumor T-cell fraction and clonality meant about 30 times likelier benefit. In arm A, pretreatment tumor clonality was associated with response.

Specified treatment: randomized to nivolumab then ipilimumab (arm A) or the reverse (arm B). Using immunoSEQ multiplex PCR, the repertoire was profiled, and TCRdb retains in-frame clones only, with some absent. Counted here are a few thousand clones, 16% occurring once; the ten biggest clones make up about 20%. The CDR3 consists of 15 residues. The V gene end was trimmed by 6 bases and the J gene end by 2 bases; junction bases not matched to a gene: 8. Germline CDR1 and CDR2: MNHGY and SAAAGT. As for this clone: Its antigen is currently unknown.

The material was tumor tissue (inferred from file names), obtained from a patient given nivolumab and ipilimumab in sequence. The clonotype was recovered from a human donor with melanoma. This sequence joins TRBV6-8 and TRBJ2-5; 8 positions agree with TRBD2. The DNA of the CDR3 is TGTGCCAGCAGCCGCTCAACTAGCGGTCAAGAGACCCAGTACTTC. It translates to CASSRSTSGQETQYF.